Listed below are T cell receptor beta chains from one sample, sequenced in a study of shared T cell receptors in the human thymus. Method: immunoSEQ multiplex PCR; TCRdb's copy keeps in-frame clones and lacks some. The data hold approximately 730,000 clones, with 70% to 90% observed a single time. These same records also appear under a second study, on human thymus T cells.

The sample comprised thymocytes. The receptors here all came from a girl less than two years old with a congenital heart defect. Both conserved end residues are part of each CDR3. Fields, in order: D gene, V gene, J gene, clone size, CDR3 DNA, CDR3 protein. A D gene is named only where the DNA matches it firmly. The listing skips clone size in some rows; elsewhere it reads once, few, many or a size class.

NA	TRBV19	TRBJ1-5	few	TGTGCCAGTACCGAGGGAGGGGGTAGCAATCAGCCCCAGCATTTT	CASTEGGGSNQPQHF
NA	TRBV28	TRBJ1-4	NA	TGTGCCAGCAGTTTATGCGTTTCTGCAGGAAAACTGTTTTTT	CASSLCVSAGKLFF
TRBD2	TRBV28	TRBJ2-4	NA	TGTGCCAGCAGTTTATCTAGCGGGGTGCACAGTAACATTCAGTACTTC	CASSLSSGVHSNIQYF
NA	TRBV19	TRBJ1-1	NA	TGTGCCAGTATGGGCCATCAAACCGCTTTCTTT	CASMGHQTAFF
TRBD1	TRBV14	TRBJ1-2	NA	TGTGCCAGCAGCCCCCGGGACAGGGAGGGTGGCTACACCTTC	CASSPRDREGGYTF
NA	TRBV4-1	TRBJ2-1	NA	TGCGCCAGCAGCCAGAACGGGGCGGGGTCAGTTTCATACAATGAGCAGTTCTTC	CASSQNGAGSVSYNEQFF
TRBD1	TRBV15	TRBJ2-3	NA	TGTGCCACCAGCAGGGGATGGGACAGGGGAACAGATACGCAGTATTTT	CATSRGWDRGTDTQYF
NA	TRBV29-1	TRBJ1-2	NA	TGCAGCGTTGGCAACACAGCGGGGGCGCGTGGCTACACCTTC	CSVGNTAGARGYTF
TRBD1	TRBV7-6	TRBJ1-1	NA	TGTGCCAGCAGCCACCTCTCCCCGACAGGGGGTTTGAAGGGCACTGAAGCTTTCTTT	CASSHLSPTGGLKGTEAFF
TRBD2	TRBV25-1	TRBJ2-7	few	TGTGCCAGCAGCCCCCTAGCGGGGGCTTCCTACGAGCAGTACTTC	CASSPLAGASYEQYF
TRBD1	TRBV19	TRBJ1-1	once	TGTGCCAGTAGGGAGGGGGCCGGCACTGAAGCTTTCTTT	CASREGAGTEAFF
NA	TRBV27	TRBJ2-7	NA	TGTGCCAGCAGTTTAGAGGTTAGCGGTCCCTACGAGCAGTACTTC	CASSLEVSGPYEQYF
TRBD2	TRBV4-1	TRBJ2-1	NA	TGCGCCAGCAGCCAGGGACTAGCGGGTGAGCAGTTCTTC	CASSQGLAGEQFF
TRBD1	TRBV6-5	TRBJ2-7	NA	TGTGCCAGCAGTTACTCATTGGGACAGGGGTCCCACGAGCAGTACTTC	CASSYSLGQGSHEQYF